A single sample is the source of the 25 T cell receptor beta chains below, sequenced in a study of T-cell reconstitution after alpha-beta-depleted transplantation in children (dated by TCRdb to the mid-2010s). Library preparation was by PCR. Instrument on record: Illumina HiSeq 2500. TCR libraries were prepared with molecular barcoding, using unique molecular identifiers to normalize TCRbeta repertoire quantification. TCRdb took the public reads, trimmed them with fastp at Q25, ran MiXCR for clone calling and kept in-frame beta chains. Records with the same CDR3 protein are collapsed into one entry carrying the most frequent genes and DNA. Here the sample has roughly 610,000 distinct CDR3 sequences; roughly a tenth occur a single time. Clones ranked in the top ten supply about 4% of the sample. The specimen was PBMCs from the stem cell graft donor, collected from the stem cell graft. The receptors here all came from a human donor who donated a stem cell graft to a child with acute myeloid leukemia.

The chain carries TRBV6-2 or TRBV6-3 and TRBJ2-6; 7 bases are a match to TRBD1. CDR3 length equals 19 residues. CDR1 and CDR2 (germline): MNHEY, SVGEGT. V lost 3 bases to trimming and J lost 0 bases; unmatched junction nucleotides: 11. CDR3: CASSYNPGQTLSGANVLTF. The CDR3 region has the DNA TGTGCCAGCAGTTATAATCCGGGACAGACCCTCTCTGGGGCCAACGTCCTGACTTTC.

This clonotype was counted only a few times. This chain connects TRBV7-9 to TRBJ1-3, with D possibly being TRBD1 (5 bases). The V gene's germline CDR1 is SEHNR and CDR2 FQNEAQ (reference sequence). Between the trimmed V and J ends, which lost 6 bases and 1 base, there was a span of 13 bases. The CDR3 spans 15 residues. In DNA, the CDR3 is TGTGCCAGCAGGCCCGGAGGGGAATCTGGAAACACCATATATTTT. Protein: CASRPGGESGNTIYF.

J is TRBJ2-2 and V is TRBV7-2; D is ambiguous. The CDR3 has 14 amino acids. The germline CDR1 and CDR2 sequences are SGHTA and FQGNSA. Trimming stripped 4 bases from V and 8 bases from J, with 14 bases between. The CDR3 region is CASSSPGPGGELFF. The CDR3 DNA reads TGTGCCAGCAGCTCCCCGGGCCCCGGGGGGGAGCTGTTTTTT.

This clonotype has at least ten counts. The genes are TRBV29-1 and TRBJ2-1, with a possible D match to TRBD1 (5 bases). With 6 bases removed from V and 4 bases from J, the gap between germline ends came to 13 bases. The CDR3 consists of 13 residues. Germline V lookup: CDR1 SQVTM, CDR2 ANQGSEA. CDR3 sequence: CSVDLQAYNEQFF. CDR3 DNA: TGCAGCGTCGACCTACAGGCTTACAATGAGCAGTTCTTC.

This chain connects TRBV7-9 to TRBJ1-5, with TRBD1 matching 9 bases. V lost 6 bases, J lost 4 bases, and 7 bases stayed unmatched. Germline CDR1 SEHNR, CDR2 FQNEAQ (reference sequence). The CDR3 length is 15 residues. DNA of the CDR3: TGTGCCAGCAGTCTGGACAGGGGCCTTAATCAGCCCCAGCATTTT. Translated: CASSLDRGLNQPQHF.

The rearrangement links TRBV20-1 to TRBJ1-2; D is unresolved. In germline, CDR1 is DFQATT, CDR2 SNEGSKA (reference sequence). This CDR3 has 15 residues. Trimming left V 6 bases short and J 8 bases short, with 25 bases between. In nucleotides, the CDR3 is TGCAGTGCCTGGCCCCCAGGCGCGCCTACTATGGGCTACACCTTC. It translates to CSAWPPGAPTMGYTF.

This clonotype showed up just a few times. The chain combines TRBV2 with TRBJ2-1; 8 nucleotides align to TRBD1. Germline trimming cut 5 bases from V and 3 bases from J; bases unmatched to any gene: 21. This CDR3 is built from 20 residues. Germline CDR1 reads SNHLY; CDR2 reads FYNNEI. CDR3 sequence reads: CASSNLPGRGQFSYYNEQFF. CDR3 bases: TGTGCCAGCAGTAACCTTCCAGGCAGGGGGCAGTTTTCTTACTACAATGAGCAGTTCTTC.

This clonotype was detected a few times. The rearrangement joins TRBV6-2 or TRBV6-3 to TRBJ2-7; TRBD1 might be the D (6 bases). The germline V and J ends were trimmed by 7 bases and 0 bases, with 10 bases remaining between them. The CDR3 contains 13 residues. Germline-derived CDR1 and CDR2 are MNHEY and SVGEGT. The DNA of the CDR3 is TGTGCCAGCACCAGGACAGCCTCCTACGAGCAGTACTTC. Its protein product is CASTRTASYEQYF.

This clonotype was counted many times. The chain is built from TRBV6-5 and TRBJ2-1; TRBD1 matches 9 bases. After removal of 4 bases from V and 5 bases from J, the junction contained 6 bases not matched to a gene. In germline, CDR1 is MNHEY, CDR2 SVGAGI. The CDR3 totals 15 residues. In nucleotides, the CDR3 is TGTGCCAGCAGTTCCACCGGACAGGGGAACAATGAGCAGTTCTTC. Translated: CASSSTGQGNNEQFF.

This clonotype occurred a few times. The rearrangement uses TRBV6-5 and TRBJ1-3, with D hard to call. The germline gives CDR1 MNHEY, CDR2 SVGAGI. Trimming removed 6 bases at V and 5 bases at J, with 5 bases between. The CDR3 consists of 11 residues. The CDR3 region has the DNA TGTGCCAGCAGGGTTCGAAACACCATATATTTT. Translated: CASRVRNTIYF.

This clonotype was seen repeatedly, ten times or more. The rearrangement uses TRBV5-1 and TRBJ2-5; 9 positions match TRBD1. The CDR3 runs to 14 residues. V trimming: 4 bases; J trimming: 2 bases; junction bases outside the gene matches: 3. Germline lookup yields CDR1 SGHRS and CDR2 YFSETQ. The CDR3 nucleotides read TGCGCCAGCAGCCCCGGACAGGGGCAAGAGACCCAGTACTTC. Translated: CASSPGQGQETQYF.

The chain employs TRBV10-3 and TRBJ2-1, with 10 bases that match TRBD2. The junction had 17 bases not matched to a gene; V was cut back by 11 bases and J by 10 bases. The germline gives CDR1 ENHRY, CDR2 SYGVKD. The CDR3 runs to 15 residues. CDR3 bases: TGTGCCTCGCAGGGGGAGCGGGAGGGCCTGTTGGAGCAGTTCTTC. Its protein is CASQGEREGLLEQFF.

This clonotype has a count of ten or more. The V gene is TRBV29-1, the J gene TRBJ2-7; D uncertain. CDR1 is SQVTM, CDR2 ANQGSEA, per germline. V lost 4 bases to trimming and J lost 2 bases, with 21 bases between them. The CDR3 is 16 residues long. This CDR3 reads CSVVIGQEPPPYEQYF. The CDR3 nucleotides are TGCAGCGTTGTAATCGGCCAGGAACCCCCCCCCTACGAGCAGTACTTC.

This clonotype has more than one count but fewer than ten. The chain has TRBV5-1 and TRBJ2-1; D unresolved. The CDR3 spans 16 residues. Between the trimmed V and J ends, which lost 0 bases and 0 bases, there was a span of 10 bases. Germline CDR1 is SGHRS and CDR2 is YFSETQ. The CDR3 DNA is TGCGCCAGCAGCTTGGTTTCGGCTAGCTCCTACAATGAGCAGTTCTTC. Its translation is CASSLVSASSYNEQFF.

This clonotype appeared many times. The gene calls are TRBV6-6 and TRBJ1-1; TRBD1 matches at 7 bases. This CDR3 contains 14 residues. V lost 6 bases and J lost 4; bases outside the gene matches: 8. Germline CDR1 MNHNY, CDR2 SVGAGI (reference sequence). The CDR3 nucleotides read TGTGCCAGCAGGCGGCAGGGGGGAAGCACTGAAGCTTTCTTT. Encoded protein: CASRRQGGSTEAFF.

This chain uses TRBV7-2 with TRBJ2-3; D not resolved. The CDR3 totals 12 residues. Germline V gives CDR1 SGHTA, CDR2 FQGNSA. The germline V and J ends were trimmed by 4 bases and 6 bases, with 8 bases remaining between them. This CDR3 is CASSSSSDTQYF. Here the CDR3 DNA reads TGTGCCAGCAGCTCTTCTTCGGATACGCAGTATTTT.

This clonotype came up many times. The rearrangement uses TRBV6-2 or TRBV6-3 and TRBJ1-2; the D is unclear. The CDR3 loop spans 13 amino acids. Germline CDR1 and CDR2: MNHEY and SVGEGT. V was shortened by 5 bases and J by 6 bases, with 13 bases between the two germline ends. The CDR3 protein is CASSPTGRDGYTF. Here the CDR3 DNA reads TGTGCCAGCAGTCCTACCGGGAGGGATGGCTACACCTTC.

The CDR3 DNA follows: TGTGCCAGCAGCTTAGCGGAAGGCGATGAGCAGTACTTC. Translated: CASSLAEGDEQYF. V gene TRBV3-1 combines with J gene TRBJ2-7, with D perhaps matching TRBD2 (6 bases). The CDR3 totals 13 residues. The germline V gene has CDR1 LGHDT and CDR2 YNNKEL (reference sequence). The V gene lost 5 bases and the J gene lost 7 bases, with 15 bases spanning the gap.

This clonotype was found a few times. The CDR3 protein is CASSLKGTSGSGEQFF. CDR3 in DNA: TGTGCCAGCAGTTTGAAAGGGACTAGCGGGAGTGGCGAGCAGTTCTTC. The V gene is TRBV12-3 or TRBV12-4, the J gene TRBJ2-1, with 14 bases matching TRBD2. Trimming at V came to 3 bases and at J to 10 bases, leaving 8 bases not matched to a gene. CDR3 size: 16 residues.

This clonotype has more than one count but fewer than ten. The genes are TRBV20-1 and TRBJ1-5; unclear D gene. Germline-derived CDR1 and CDR2 are DFQATT and SNEGSKA (reference sequence). This CDR3 contains 15 residues. V gave up 6 bases and J gave up 6 bases, with 21 bases separating them. CDR3 sequence reads: CSATTILDGGQPQHF. In DNA form, the CDR3 reads TGCAGTGCCACCACAATACTGGACGGAGGTCAGCCCCAGCATTTT.

V and J are TRBV12-3 or TRBV12-4 and TRBJ1-5; a possible D gene is TRBD1 (5 bases). This CDR3 has 14 residues. V lost 2 bases to trimming and J lost 9 bases, with 14 bases between them. The CDR3 DNA sequence: TGTGCCAGCAGTTTATTCGGGCAGGGCCGGCCCCAGCATTTT. Translating it yields CASSLFGQGRPQHF.

The chain joins TRBV6-1 to TRBJ2-1; no clear D gene. Trimming removed 2 bases from V and 9 bases from J, with 11 bases in between. CDR3 length: 13 amino acids. Per the germline V gene, CDR1 is MNHNS and CDR2 is SASEGT. CDR3 nucleotides: TGTGCCAGCAGTGAAAAGTTTGGCGGTGAGCAGTTCTTC. Protein sequence: CASSEKFGGEQFF.

This clonotype was detected many times. Here the CDR3 reads CSARDYMAVYNEQFF. The CDR3 bases are TGCAGTGCTAGAGATTATATGGCGGTCTACAATGAGCAGTTCTTC. The V and J genes are TRBV20-1 and TRBJ2-1, with unresolved D. V gave up 0 bases and J gave up 3 bases, with 12 bases separating them. The CDR3 contains 15 residues. Germline V gene data show CDR1 as DFQATT and CDR2 as SNEGSKA (reference sequence).

This clonotype showed up many times. The J gene is TRBJ2-3, the V gene TRBV20-1; D tentatively reads TRBD1 or TRBD2 (5 bases each). V dropped 4 bases and J dropped 1 base, with 18 bases sitting between them. The CDR3 consists of 16 residues. The germline V gene has CDR1 DFQATT and CDR2 SNEGSKA (reference sequence). CDR3 loop: CSAKTFGTLRTDTQYF. CDR3 DNA sequence: TGCAGTGCTAAGACTTTCGGGACCCTACGCACAGATACGCAGTATTTT.

In this sample, this clonotype turned up a few times. The chain combines TRBV13 with TRBJ1-2; tentatively, D is TRBD1 (5 bases). This CDR3 region has 13 residues. Per the germline V gene, CDR1 is PRHDT and CDR2 is FYEKMQ (reference sequence). The V end was cut by 0 bases, the J end by 4 bases, with 6 bases between. This CDR3 is CASSLGDIYGYTF. CDR3 nucleotides: TGTGCCAGCAGCTTAGGGGACATCTATGGCTACACCTTC.